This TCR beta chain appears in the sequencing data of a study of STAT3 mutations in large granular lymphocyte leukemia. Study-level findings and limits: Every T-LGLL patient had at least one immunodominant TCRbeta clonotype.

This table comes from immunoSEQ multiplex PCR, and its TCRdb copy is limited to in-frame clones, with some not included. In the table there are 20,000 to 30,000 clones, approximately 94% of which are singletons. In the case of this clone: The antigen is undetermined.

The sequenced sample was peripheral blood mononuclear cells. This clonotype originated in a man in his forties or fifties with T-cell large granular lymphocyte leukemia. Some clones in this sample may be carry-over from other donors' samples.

In DNA form, the CDR3 reads TGTGCCAGCAGCCCCCGGACATCCGTGGAGACCCAGTACTTC. Translating gives CASSPRTSVETQYF. The V gene is TRBV7-9, the J gene TRBJ2-5, with D tentatively TRBD1 (5 bases). Between the trimmed V and J ends, which lost 5 bases and 5 bases, there was a span of 15 bases. Per the germline V gene, CDR1 is SEHNR and CDR2 is FQNEAQ (reference sequence). This CDR3 is 14 amino acids long.